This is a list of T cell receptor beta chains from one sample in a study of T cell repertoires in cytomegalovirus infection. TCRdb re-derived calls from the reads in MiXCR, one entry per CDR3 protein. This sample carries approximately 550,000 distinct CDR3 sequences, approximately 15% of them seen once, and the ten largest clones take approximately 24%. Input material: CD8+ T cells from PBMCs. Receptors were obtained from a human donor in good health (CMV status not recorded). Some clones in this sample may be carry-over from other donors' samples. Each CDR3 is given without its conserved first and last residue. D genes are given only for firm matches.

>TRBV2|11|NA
ASSGQVNNEQF
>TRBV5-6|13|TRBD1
ASSAGTGHNSPLH
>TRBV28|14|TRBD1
ASSLTLAGGFYEQY
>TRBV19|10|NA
ASSGASVGAF
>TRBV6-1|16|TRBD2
ASSYSPVTSGNTGELF
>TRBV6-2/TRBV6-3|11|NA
ASSYGPRRGYT
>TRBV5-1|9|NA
ASSHGGIQY
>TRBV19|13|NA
ASIGPGRGANVLT
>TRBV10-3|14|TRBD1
AISEAMDRTNYGYT
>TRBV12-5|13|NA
ASGLEIGLRTEAF
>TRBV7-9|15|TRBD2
ASSLAPLAGGQETQY
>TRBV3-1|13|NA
ASSELGESNEKLF
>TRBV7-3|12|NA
ASSLTHRSYEQY
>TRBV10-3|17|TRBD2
AISELPLGTSVHTGELF
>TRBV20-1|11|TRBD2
SAQPGLVYEQY
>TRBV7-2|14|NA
ASSLDKGLPSYEQY
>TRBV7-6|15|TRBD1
ASRLGAGTGVGNTIY
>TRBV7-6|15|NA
ASSFALGGQGLSGLF
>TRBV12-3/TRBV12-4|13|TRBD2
ATSGGGSSYYEQF
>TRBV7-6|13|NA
ASSLAAGVAETQY
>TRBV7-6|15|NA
ASSRGTALSGANVLT
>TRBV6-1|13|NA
ASDLSRSLAHEQY
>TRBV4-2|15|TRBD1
ASSQDLRRTGGGGQY
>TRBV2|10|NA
ASGSSSYEQY
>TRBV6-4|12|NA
ASSDGALGTEAF
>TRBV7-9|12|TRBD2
ASSASGRDNEQF
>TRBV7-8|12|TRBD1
ASTDRAKTNEQF
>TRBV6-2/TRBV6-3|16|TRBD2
ASSHLRVAGASYNEQF
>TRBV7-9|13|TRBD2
ASSGTGTSKETQY
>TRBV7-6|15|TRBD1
ASSLQPGPGTGDGYT
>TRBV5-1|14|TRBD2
ASSLRTSGSTDTQY